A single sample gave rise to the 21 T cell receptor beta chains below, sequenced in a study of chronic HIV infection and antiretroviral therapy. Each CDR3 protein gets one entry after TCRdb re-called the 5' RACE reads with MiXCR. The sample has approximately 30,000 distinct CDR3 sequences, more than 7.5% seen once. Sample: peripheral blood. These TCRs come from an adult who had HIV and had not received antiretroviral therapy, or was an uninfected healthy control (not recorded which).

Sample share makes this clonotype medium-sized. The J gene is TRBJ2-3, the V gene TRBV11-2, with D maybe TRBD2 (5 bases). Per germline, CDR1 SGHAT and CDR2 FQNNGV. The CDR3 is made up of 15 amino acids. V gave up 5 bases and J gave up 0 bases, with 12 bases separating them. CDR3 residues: CASSPGLISTDTQYF. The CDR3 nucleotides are TGTGCCAGCAGCCCCGGACTTATCAGCACAGATACGCAGTATTTT.

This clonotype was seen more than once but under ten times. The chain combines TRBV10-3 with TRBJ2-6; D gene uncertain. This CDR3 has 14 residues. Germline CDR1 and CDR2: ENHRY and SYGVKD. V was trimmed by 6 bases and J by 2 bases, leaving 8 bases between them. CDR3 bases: TGTGCCATCAGAGAAAGCGCTGGGGCCAACGTCCTGACTTTC. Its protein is CAIRESAGANVLTF.

CDR3 DNA sequence: TGTGCCAGCAGCTTAAATCACGGGCAGCAAGAGACCCAGTACTTC. Translation: CASSLNHGQQETQYF. The J gene is TRBJ2-5, the V gene TRBV7-2, with unresolved D. V lost 2 bases and J 2 bases, leaving 12 bases between the germline ends. The CDR3 length is 15 residues. Germline V CDR1 and CDR2: SGHTA, FQGNSA.

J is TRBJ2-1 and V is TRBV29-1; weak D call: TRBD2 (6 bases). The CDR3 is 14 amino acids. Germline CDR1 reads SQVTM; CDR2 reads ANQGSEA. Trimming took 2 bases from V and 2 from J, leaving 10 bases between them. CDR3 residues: CSVEPSVTYNEQFF. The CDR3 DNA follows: TGCAGCGTTGAACCTAGCGTAACCTACAATGAGCAGTTCTTC.

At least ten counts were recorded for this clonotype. The CDR3, as DNA: TGTGCCATCAGTGCCGGCCTTGAGTACGAGCAGTACTTC. This encodes CAISAGLEYEQYF. J is TRBJ2-7 and V is TRBV10-3; D unclear. The CDR3 runs to 13 residues. Germline loops: CDR1 ENHRY, CDR2 SYGVKD. Trimming pared 4 bases from V and 4 bases from J, leaving 11 bases between.

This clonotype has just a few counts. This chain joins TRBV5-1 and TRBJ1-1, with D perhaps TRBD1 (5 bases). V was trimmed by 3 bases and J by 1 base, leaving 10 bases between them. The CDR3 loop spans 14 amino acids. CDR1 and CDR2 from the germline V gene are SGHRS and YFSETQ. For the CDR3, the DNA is TGCGCCAGCAGCTCGCTCGACAGGAACACTGAAGCTTTCTTT. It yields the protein CASSSLDRNTEAFF.

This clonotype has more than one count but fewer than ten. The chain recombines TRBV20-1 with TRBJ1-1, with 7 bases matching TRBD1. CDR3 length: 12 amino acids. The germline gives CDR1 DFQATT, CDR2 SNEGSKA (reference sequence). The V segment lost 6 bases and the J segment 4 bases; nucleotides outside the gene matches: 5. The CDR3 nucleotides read TGCAGTGCAGCCGACAGGGCCACTGAAGCTTTCTTT. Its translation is CSAADRATEAFF.

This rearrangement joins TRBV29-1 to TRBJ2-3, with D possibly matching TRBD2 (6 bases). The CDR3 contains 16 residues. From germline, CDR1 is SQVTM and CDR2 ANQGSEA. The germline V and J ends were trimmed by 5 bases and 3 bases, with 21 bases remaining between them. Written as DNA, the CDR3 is TGCAGCGTTCTGGGGAGGCAGGGCGGGGAGACAGATACGCAGTATTTT. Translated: CSVLGRQGGETDTQYF.

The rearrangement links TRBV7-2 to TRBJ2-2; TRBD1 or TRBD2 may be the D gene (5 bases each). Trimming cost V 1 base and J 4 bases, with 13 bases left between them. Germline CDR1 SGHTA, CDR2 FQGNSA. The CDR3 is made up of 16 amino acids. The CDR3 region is CASSLGVGGGTGELFF. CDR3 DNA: TGTGCCAGCAGCTTAGGGGTTGGTGGGGGCACCGGGGAGCTGTTTTTT.

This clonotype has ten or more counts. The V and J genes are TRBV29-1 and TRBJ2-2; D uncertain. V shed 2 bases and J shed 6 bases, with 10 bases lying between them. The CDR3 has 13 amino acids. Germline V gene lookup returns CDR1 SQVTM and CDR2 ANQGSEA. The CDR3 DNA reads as TGCAGCGTTGAATTTGAATTATCCGGGGAGCTGTTTTTT. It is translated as CSVEFELSGELFF.

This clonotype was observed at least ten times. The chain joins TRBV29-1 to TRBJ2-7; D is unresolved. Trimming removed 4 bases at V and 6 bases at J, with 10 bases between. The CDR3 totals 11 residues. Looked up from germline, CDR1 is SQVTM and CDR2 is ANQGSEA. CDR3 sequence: CSVGESGEQYF. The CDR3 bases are TGCAGCGTTGGGGAATCGGGCGAGCAGTACTTC.

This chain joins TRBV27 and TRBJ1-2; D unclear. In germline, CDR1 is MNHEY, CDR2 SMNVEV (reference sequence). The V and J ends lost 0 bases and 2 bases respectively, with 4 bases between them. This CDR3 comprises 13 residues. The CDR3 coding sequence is TGTGCCAGCAGTTTATCAGGGAACTATGGCTACACCTTC. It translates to CASSLSGNYGYTF.

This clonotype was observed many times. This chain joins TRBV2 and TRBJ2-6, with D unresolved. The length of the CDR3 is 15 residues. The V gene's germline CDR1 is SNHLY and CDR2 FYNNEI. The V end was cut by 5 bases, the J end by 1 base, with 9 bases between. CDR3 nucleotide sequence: TGTGCCAGCAGTTTTCAGTTATCTGGGGCCAACGTCCTGACTTTC. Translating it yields CASSFQLSGANVLTF.

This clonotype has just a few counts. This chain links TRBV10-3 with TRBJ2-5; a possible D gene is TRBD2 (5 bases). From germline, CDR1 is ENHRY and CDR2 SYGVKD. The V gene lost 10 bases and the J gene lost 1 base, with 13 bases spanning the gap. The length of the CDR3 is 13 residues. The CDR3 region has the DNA TGTGCCAAACATACTAGGATCCAAGAGACCCAGTACTTC. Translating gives CAKHTRIQETQYF.

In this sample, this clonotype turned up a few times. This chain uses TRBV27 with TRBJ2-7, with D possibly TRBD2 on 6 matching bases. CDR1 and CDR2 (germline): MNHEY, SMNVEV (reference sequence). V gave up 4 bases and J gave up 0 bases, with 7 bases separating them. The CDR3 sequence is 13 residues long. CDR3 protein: CASSSTSSYEQYF. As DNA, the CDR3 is TGTGCCAGCAGTTCGACTAGCTCCTACGAGCAGTACTTC.

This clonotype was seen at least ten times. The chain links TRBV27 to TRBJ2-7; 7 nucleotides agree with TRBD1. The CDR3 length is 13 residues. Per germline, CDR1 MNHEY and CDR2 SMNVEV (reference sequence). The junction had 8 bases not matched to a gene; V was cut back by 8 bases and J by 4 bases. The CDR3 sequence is CASAVRDSYEQYF. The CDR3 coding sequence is TGTGCCAGCGCCGTCCGGGACAGTTACGAGCAGTACTTC.

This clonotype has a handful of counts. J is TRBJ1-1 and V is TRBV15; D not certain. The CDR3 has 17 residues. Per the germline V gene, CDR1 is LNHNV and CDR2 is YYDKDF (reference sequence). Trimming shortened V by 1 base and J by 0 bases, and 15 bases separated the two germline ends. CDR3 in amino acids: CATSRVNSHSMNTEAFF. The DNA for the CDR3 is TGTGCCACCAGCAGAGTAAATAGCCACAGCATGAACACTGAAGCTTTCTTT.

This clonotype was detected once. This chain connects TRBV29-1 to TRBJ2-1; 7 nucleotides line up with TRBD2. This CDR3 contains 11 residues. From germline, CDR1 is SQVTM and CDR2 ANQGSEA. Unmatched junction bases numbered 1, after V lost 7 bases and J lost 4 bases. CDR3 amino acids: CSGGGYNEQFF. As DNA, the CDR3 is TGCAGCGGGGGGGGGTACAATGAGCAGTTCTTC.

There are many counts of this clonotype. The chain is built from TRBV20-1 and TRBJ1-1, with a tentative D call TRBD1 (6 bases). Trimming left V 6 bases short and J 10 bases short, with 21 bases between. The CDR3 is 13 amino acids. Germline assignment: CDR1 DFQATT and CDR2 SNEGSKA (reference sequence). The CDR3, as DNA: TGCAGTGCCACTGGACAGACTACTGAGGGAGCTTTCTTT. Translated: CSATGQTTEGAFF.

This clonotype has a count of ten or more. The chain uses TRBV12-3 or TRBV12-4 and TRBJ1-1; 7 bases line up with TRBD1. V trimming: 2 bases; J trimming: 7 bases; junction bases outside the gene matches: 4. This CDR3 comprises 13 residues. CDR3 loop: CASSLKTGLEAFF. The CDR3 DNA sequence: TGTGCCAGCAGTTTAAAGACAGGGCTTGAAGCTTTCTTT.

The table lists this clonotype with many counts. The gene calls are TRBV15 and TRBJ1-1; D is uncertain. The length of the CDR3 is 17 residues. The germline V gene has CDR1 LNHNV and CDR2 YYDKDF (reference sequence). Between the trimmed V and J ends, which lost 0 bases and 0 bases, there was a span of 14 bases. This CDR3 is CATSRDGVVRMNTEAFF. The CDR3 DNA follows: TGTGCCACCAGCAGAGACGGAGTGGTGCGAATGAACACTGAAGCTTTCTTT.